This T cell receptor beta chain was identified in a study of cytomegalovirus exposure and HLA in healthy donors. Whole-study results and caveats: Later work showed greater clonal expansion in HLA-associated TCR beta chains than in equally common others. Fewer N-insertions (relative to the approximately 700-donor mean) were reportedly seen in an Asian-associated ancestry cluster in a later analysis.

Points on this clone: Its specificity is not known.

Primers: 60 Vbeta forward and 13 Jbeta reverse. Measured with immunoSEQ multiplex PCR; TCRdb has only the in-frame clones, and not every one. The data hold approximately 95,000 clones, with 78% observed a single time. This receptor was taken from a middle-aged woman in good health and CMV-seropositive. The sample taken for sequencing was PBMCs.

The CDR3 protein is CASSPQGLGSHEQYF. The CDR3 DNA follows: TGTGCCAGCAGCCCCCAGGGACTAGGGTCCCACGAGCAGTACTTC. The chain employs TRBV11-2 and TRBJ2-7; 8 bases match TRBD2. With 5 bases clipped from V and 5 bases from J, the junction kept 11 bases outside the gene matches. This CDR3 is built from 15 residues. Germline V lookup: CDR1 SGHAT, CDR2 FQNNGV. Full variable domain (remainder filled in from reference TRBV11-2 and TRBJ2-7): EAGVAQSPRYKIIEKRQSVAFWCNPISGHATLYWYQQILGQGPKLLIQFQNNGVVDDSQLPKDRFSAERLKGVDSTLKIQPAKLEDSAVYLCASSPQGLGSHEQYFGPGTRLTVT.